Sequencing of this TCR beta chain was carried out in a study of T cell responses to AZD1222 COVID-19 vaccine (dated by TCRdb to the early 2020s). The study in broad terms: AZD1222 recipients given second doses at about 4 weeks or at about 12 weeks were pooled, since spike-specific TCR depth and breadth were not found to differ between the two schedules. A total of just over 230 trial participants underwent TCR sequencing, of whom 207 had received two doses of AZD1222 and some 26 had received two doses of the MenACWY control vaccine. Trial participants were enrolled by age into subgroups of 18-55, 56-69 and 70-plus years, and 148, 28 and 57 TCR-sequenced participants, respectively, were included in these subgroups. Here is what the overall study found, with its caveats: Because no day 14 peak-response samples were available, the repertoires could be characterized only after the peak T cell response. Participants were mostly white British, with more females than males. The authors suggested clonal diversity may have been underestimated. After two AZD1222 doses, both the breadth and the depth of spike-specific TCRs were significantly higher than at day 0 and than in MenACWY recipients. Epitopes outside the regions mutated in the B.1.351 and B.1.1.7 variants were reportedly recognized by nearly half of the unique spike-specific TCRs. Conclusions about previously exposed vaccinees were limited because only six AZD1222 recipients were SARS-CoV-2 seropositive at baseline. CD4 TCRs associated with the vaccine covered the entire spike protein, and the dominant responses were in regions 160-218 and 743-854. The 56-69-year group was small, and its depth increase did not reach significance, likely because of low power.

The label giving this sample's time point can be read as: baseline before first vaccination. The vaccinee samples were drawn from two UK trials, COV001 and COV002, one of which was a single-blind randomized controlled phase 2/3 trial testing AZD1222 (ChAdOx1 nCoV-19) in healthy adults. For TCRbeta chain sequencing, PBMC samples from trial participants were taken at day 0 and at day 28 after the second dose. Points on this clone: No cognate antigen has been identified for it. Qualities for individual bases were not recorded, and no much larger clone is one base off.

The CDR3 regions of human TCRbeta chains were analyzed by immunosequencing. The original methods were these. Repertoire TCRs were checked for matches against a reference library of SARS-CoV-2-specific TCRs that had been generated using the MIRA antigen-specificity platform. Breadth was defined as the fraction of unique TCRs that were SARS-CoV-2-associated. Depth was defined as the fraction of total T cells that were SARS-CoV-2-associated. Using the MIRA data, each spike-specific TCR was assigned both to the spike region to which the TCR was reactive and to a CD4 or CD8 class. Log10-transformed breadth and depth values were compared by one-way ANOVA with Sidak's multiple comparisons tests. The table was pulled from immuneACCESS by TCRdb, which kept in-frame rearrangements only. Such tables lose some clones; where checked, under half of the loss comes from unresolved V genes, and the rest has no known cause. D and trimming come from the DNA, and the V and J calls and clone size come from that table. The sample records some 130,000 clones, 80% to 90% of which are singletons. Around 8% of the sample lies in the top ten.

A distance of 3 bases separates the germline ends of V and J, which lose 7 bases and 0 bases respectively. The CDR3 covers 12 residues, taking in both the cysteine and the phenylalanine. The only DNA kept is the CDR3, 36 bases in frame from the first base. CDR1 SEHNR and CDR2 FQNEAQ were looked up in the germline V gene (reference sequence). The chain joins TRBV7-9 to TRBJ2-2, with the D gene not clear enough to name. The source is an adult in good health. The sequencing here drew on peripheral blood, taken on day 0 of AZD1222 vaccination. The DNA sequence reads TGTGCCAGCAACGCGAACACCGGGGAGCTGTTTTTT. This gives the protein CASNANTGELFF.